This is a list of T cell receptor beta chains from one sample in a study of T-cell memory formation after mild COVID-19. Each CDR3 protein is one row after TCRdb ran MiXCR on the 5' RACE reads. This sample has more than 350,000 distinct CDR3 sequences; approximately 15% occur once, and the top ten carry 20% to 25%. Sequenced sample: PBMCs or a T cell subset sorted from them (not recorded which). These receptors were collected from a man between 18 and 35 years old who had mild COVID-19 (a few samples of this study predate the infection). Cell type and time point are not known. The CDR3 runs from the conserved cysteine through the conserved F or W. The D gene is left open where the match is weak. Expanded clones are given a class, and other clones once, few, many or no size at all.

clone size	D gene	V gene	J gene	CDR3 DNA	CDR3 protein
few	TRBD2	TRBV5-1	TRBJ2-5	TGCGCCAGCAGCTGGGAGACGGGACTACTGCAAGAGACCCAGTACTTC	CASSWETGLLQETQYF
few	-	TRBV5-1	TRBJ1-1	TGCGCCAGCACCCCCACGACAGGCAACACTGAAGCTTTCTTT	CASTPTTGNTEAFF
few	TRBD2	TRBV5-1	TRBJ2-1	TGCGCCAGCAGCTTGGCGGGGGTAGCGGGTTTCAATGAGCAGTTCTTC	CASSLAGVAGFNEQFF
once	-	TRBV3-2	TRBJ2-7	TGTGCCAGCAGCTTACGATCTGACCGAAGCCTTTACGAGCAGTACTTC	CASSLRSDRSLYEQYF
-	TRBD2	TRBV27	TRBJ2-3	TGTGCCAGCAAACGTACGTTAGCGGGGGGTAGCACAGATACGCAGTATTTT	CASKRTLAGGSTDTQYF
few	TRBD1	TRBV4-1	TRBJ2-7	TGCGCCAGCAGCCCAGGACAGGGGCCCTCCTACGAGCAGTACTTC	CASSPGQGPSYEQYF
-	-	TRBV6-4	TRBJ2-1	TGTGCCAGCAGTGATGCGGGCAATGAGCAGTTCTTC	CASSDAGNEQFF
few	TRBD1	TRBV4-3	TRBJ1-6	TGCGCCAGCAGCCAGATTGGACAGGGGAATTCACCCCTCCACTTT	CASSQIGQGNSPLHF
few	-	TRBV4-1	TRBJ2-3	TGCGCCAGCAGCCAAGTCAGTGGCCATACGCAGTATTTT	CASSQVSGHTQYF
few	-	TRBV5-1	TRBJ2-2	TGCGCCAGCAACAGGGGGGGGCCGAACACCGGGGAGCTGTTTTTT	CASNRGGPNTGELFF
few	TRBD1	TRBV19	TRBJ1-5	TGTGCCAGTACCGGGACAGGGATCGGTCAGCCCCAGCATTTT	CASTGTGIGQPQHF
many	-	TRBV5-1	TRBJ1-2	TGCGCCAGCGCCCCAGGACCGGTATATGGCTACACCTTC	CASAPGPVYGYTF
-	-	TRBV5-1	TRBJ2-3	TGCGCCAGCAGCTCCTGGGACTCGTCGGGCGATACGCAGTATTTT	CASSSWDSSGDTQYF
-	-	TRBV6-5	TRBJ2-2	TGTGCCAGCACCCTACAGGGTCGGACCGGGGAGCTGTTTTTT	CASTLQGRTGELFF
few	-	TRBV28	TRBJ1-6	TGTGCCAGCAGGGCAAATTCACCCCTCCACTTT	CASRANSPLHF
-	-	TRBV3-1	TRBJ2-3	TGTGCCAGCAGCCACAAACTGCGCACAGATACGCAGTATTTT	CASSHKLRTDTQYF
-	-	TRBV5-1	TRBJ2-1	TGCGCCAGCAGCTTGGTTCCAGGGATAACCAATGAGCAGTTCTTC	CASSLVPGITNEQFF
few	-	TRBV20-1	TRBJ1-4	TGCAGTTCCACGGGGACTGGAAGCTCGGCTAATGAAAAACTGTTTTTT	CSSTGTGSSANEKLFF
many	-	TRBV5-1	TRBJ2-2	TGCGCCAGCAGCCTGACAGGGAACACCGGGGAGCTGTTTTTT	CASSLTGNTGELFF
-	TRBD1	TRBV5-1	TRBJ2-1	TGCGCCAGCAGCATGGGACAGGGGTATGAGCAGTTCTTC	CASSMGQGYEQFF
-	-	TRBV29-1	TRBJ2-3	TGCAGCGTTGCGGTGGAGGCAGATACGCAGTATTTT	CSVAVEADTQYF
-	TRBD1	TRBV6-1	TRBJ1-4	TGTGCCAGCAGCCCGAGGACAGGGGGCGAAAAACTGTTTTTT	CASSPRTGGEKLFF
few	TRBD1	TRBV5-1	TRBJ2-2	TGCGCCAGCAGACCGGGACAGGGTTCCGGGGAGCTGTTTTTT	CASRPGQGSGELFF
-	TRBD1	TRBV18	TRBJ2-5	TGTGCCAGCTCCGGCCAGGGACAGTACCAAGAGACCCAGTACTTC	CASSGQGQYQETQYF
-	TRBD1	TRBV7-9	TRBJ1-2	TGTGCCAGCAGCGTAGACAGGGGCGGCTATGGCTACACCTTC	CASSVDRGGYGYTF
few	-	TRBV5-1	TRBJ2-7	TGCGCCAGCAGCCTGGACCAGGGAGTATCCTACGAGCAGTACTTC	CASSLDQGVSYEQYF
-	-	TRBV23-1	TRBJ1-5	TGCGCCAGCAGCCCCGTTTTCTCCAATCAGCCCCAGCATTTT	CASSPVFSNQPQHF
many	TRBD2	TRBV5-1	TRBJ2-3	TGCGCCAGCAGCTTGTCCCGACTAGCGGGCACAGATACGCAGTATTTT	CASSLSRLAGTDTQYF
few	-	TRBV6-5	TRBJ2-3	TGTGCCAGCAGTTACACGGCAGGGGGGTGGACAGATACGCAGTATTTT	CASSYTAGGWTDTQYF
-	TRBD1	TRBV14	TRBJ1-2	TGTGCCAGCAGCCCAGCAGTCACAGGGGCCTATGGCTACACCTTC	CASSPAVTGAYGYTF
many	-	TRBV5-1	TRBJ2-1	TGCGCCAGCAGATCAGGGCCGTACAATGAGCAGTTCTTC	CASRSGPYNEQFF
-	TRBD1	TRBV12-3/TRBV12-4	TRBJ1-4	TGTGCCAGCAGAGAAGGACAGGGTACTCACGGAAAACTGTTTTTT	CASREGQGTHGKLFF
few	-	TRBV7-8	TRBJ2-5	TGTGCCAGCAGCGTGGGACTTCTATCGGAGACCCAGTACTTC	CASSVGLLSETQYF
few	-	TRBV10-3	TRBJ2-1	TGTGCCATCAGTGAGGGAGGGTCTTGGACCTACAATGAGCAGTTCTTC	CAISEGGSWTYNEQFF
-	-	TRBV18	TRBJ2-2	TGTGCCAGCTCACCGTCTCTGGGGCCCCGGCGGAACGGGGAGCTGTTTTTT	CASSPSLGPRRNGELFF
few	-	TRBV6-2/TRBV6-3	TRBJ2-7	TGTGCCAGCAGTTATCGGGCTGGACAGCACAACGAGCAGTACTTC	CASSYRAGQHNEQYF
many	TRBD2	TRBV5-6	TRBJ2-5	TGTGCCAGCAGGTCAACTAGCGGGGGCTGGGGGACCCAGTACTTC	CASRSTSGGWGTQYF
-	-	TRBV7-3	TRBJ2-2	TGTGCCAGCAGCTTCGACAGGACCACCGGGGAGCTGTTTTTT	CASSFDRTTGELFF
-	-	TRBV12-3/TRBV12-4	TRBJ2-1	TGTGCCAGCAGTTTGGCGTACTATGAGCAGTTCTTC	CASSLAYYEQFF